The 27 T cell receptor beta chains reported below all come from one sample, sequenced in a study of shared clonotypes between healthy human individuals. Using immunoSEQ multiplex PCR, the repertoire was profiled, and TCRdb retains in-frame clones only, with some absent. The sample has approximately 1.5 million clones; under 99% are singletons. Sequences were obtained from naive CD4+ T cells sorted from blood. The subset: CD45RA+ positively selected. The receptors were sampled from a man aged 25-45 years in good health.

The CDR3: CASKKDKAEQFF. DNA for the CDR3: TGTGCCAGCAAGAAAGACAAGGCGGAGCAGTTCTTC. The gene calls are TRBV11-3 and TRBJ2-1; no reliable D call. V gave up 7 bases and J gave up 10 bases, with 14 bases separating them. This CDR3 region has 12 residues. Germline assignment: CDR1 SGHNT and CDR2 YENEEA.

This clone was seen just once. V usage is TRBV7-6 and J usage is TRBJ1-5; 9 positions agree with TRBD1. CDR3 size: 17 residues. Germline CDR1 SGHVS, CDR2 FNYEAQ. The J segment lost 0 bases and the V segment lost 0 bases, leaving 3 bases of the junction unmatched. The CDR3 here is CASSLAGTGYSNQPQHF. CDR3 nucleotides: TGTGCCAGCAGCTTAGCGGGGACAGGGTATAGCAATCAGCCCCAGCATTTT.

As concerns this clone: Distinct nucleotide sequences in the sample also encode this CDR3. The chain has TRBV7-2 and TRBJ2-7; D not resolved. The V and J ends lost 1 base and 1 base respectively, with 5 bases between them. The CDR3 covers 13 residues. CDR1 is SGHTA and CDR2 is FQGNSA in the germline V gene. CDR3 DNA sequence: TGTGCCAGCAGCTTAGGGCGTTCCTACGAGCAGTACTTC. It is translated as CASSLGRSYEQYF.

This chain links TRBV7-2 with TRBJ2-1; TRBD2 aligns across 11 bases. The CDR3 has 16 residues. The germline CDR1 and CDR2 sequences are SGHTA and FQGNSA. The ends lost 2 bases at V and 5 bases at J; junction bases unmatched: 5. This chain's CDR3 is CASSLRIAGGNNEQFF. The CDR3 DNA reads TGTGCCAGCAGCTTAAGGATAGCGGGAGGGAACAATGAGCAGTTCTTC.

The CDR3 region is CASRSGQSYNEQFF. The CDR3 coding sequence is TGTGCCAGCAGATCGGGACAGTCATACAATGAGCAGTTCTTC. The chain joins TRBV27 to TRBJ2-1, with TRBD1 matching over 7 bases. The CDR3 contains 14 residues. In germline, CDR1 is MNHEY, CDR2 SMNVEV (reference sequence). Trimming cost V 6 bases and J 4 bases; bases outside gene matches: 6.

The chain combines TRBV2 with TRBJ2-7; D is perhaps TRBD2 (6 bases). The CDR3 spans 13 residues. V was pared by 7 bases and J by 3 bases, with 13 bases between. Germline values: CDR1 SNHLY, CDR2 FYNNEI. CDR3 protein: CASNGGSYYEQYF. Written as DNA, the CDR3 is TGTGCCAGCAACGGAGGGAGTTACTACGAGCAGTACTTC. Looking up the rest from reference TRBV2 and TRBJ2-7 gives the full variable domain: EPEVTQTPSHQVTQMGQEVILRCVPISNHLYFYWYRQILGQKVEFLVSFYNNEISEKSEIFDDQFSVERPDGSNFTLKIRSTKLEDSAMYFCASNGGSYYEQYFGPGTRLTVT.

This sequence joins TRBV5-1 and TRBJ2-3, with 13 bases identical to TRBD2. After removal of 4 bases from V and 4 bases from J, the junction contained 3 bases not matched to a gene. From germline, CDR1 is SGHRS and CDR2 YFSETQ. The CDR3 has 15 amino acids. The CDR3 coding sequence is TGCGCCAGCAGCCGGACTAGCGGGAGACCAGATACGCAGTATTTT. This codes for CASSRTSGRPDTQYF.

The chain is built from TRBV6-5 and TRBJ2-1; D ambiguous. The CDR3 covers 15 residues. In germline, CDR1 is MNHEY, CDR2 SVGAGI. V was trimmed by 2 bases and J by 0 bases, leaving 8 bases between them. The CDR3 loop is CASSYERSSYNEQFF. CDR3 DNA: TGTGCCAGCAGTTACGAAAGGTCCTCCTACAATGAGCAGTTCTTC.

This rearrangement joins TRBV2 to TRBJ2-2; maybe TRBD1 (6 bases). CDR1 is SNHLY, CDR2 FYNNEI, per germline. V was clipped by 7 bases and J by 2 bases, with 11 bases between them. The CDR3 is 14 residues long. As DNA, the CDR3 is TGTGCCAGCATCTTGGACAGAAACACCGGGGAGCTGTTTTTT. This codes for CASILDRNTGELFF.

This clone was detected only once. Other DNA sequences in the sample encode the same CDR3. V usage is TRBV6-5 and J usage is TRBJ2-7; 7 nucleotides align to TRBD1. The CDR3 is 14 residues long. CDR1 and CDR2 (germline): MNHEY, SVGAGI. Trimming at V came to 6 bases and at J to 4 bases, leaving 9 bases not matched to a gene. The CDR3 region is CASSPPGQTYEQYF. The CDR3 DNA follows: TGTGCCAGCAGCCCCCCGGGACAGACATACGAGCAGTACTTC.

Details on this clone: The sample carries other DNA sequences with the same CDR3. The genes are TRBV7-9 and TRBJ2-3; 10 positions match TRBD2. The germline gives CDR1 SEHNR, CDR2 FQNEAQ (reference sequence). The CDR3 consists of 15 residues. The V and J ends lost 5 bases and 1 base, in that order; junction bases with no gene match: 3. CDR3 residues: CASSRTSGRTDTQYF. CDR3 in DNA: TGTGCCAGCAGCCGGACTAGCGGACGCACAGATACGCAGTATTTT.

This sequence joins TRBV5-1 and TRBJ2-2, with D unresolved. V was clipped by 7 bases and J by 7 bases, with 8 bases between them. Germline values: CDR1 SGHRS, CDR2 YFSETQ. The CDR3 totals 11 residues. The CDR3, as DNA: TGCGCCAGCTCGGAAATCGGGGAGCTGTTTTTT. Translating it yields CASSEIGELFF.

The genes are TRBV2 and TRBJ1-2; 10 positions agree with TRBD1. Trimming took 6 bases from V and 7 from J; bases not matched to a gene: 11. The CDR3 spans 15 residues. Germline CDR1 SNHLY, CDR2 FYNNEI. CDR3: CASRLPTGGVVGYTF. The CDR3 DNA reads TGTGCCAGCAGGCTACCGACAGGGGGCGTAGTTGGCTACACCTTC.

The chain carries TRBV9 and TRBJ2-7; TRBD1 matches at 12 bases. Germline assignment: CDR1 SGDLS and CDR2 YYNGEE. V lost 4 bases, J lost 7 bases, and 6 bases stayed unmatched. The CDR3 is made up of 14 amino acids. The CDR3, as DNA: TGTGCCAGCAGCCCCCGGGACAGGGGGCTTGAGCAGTACTTC. Translated: CASSPRDRGLEQYF.

This clone appeared a single time. This chain connects TRBV5-4 to TRBJ2-7; a weak D match, TRBD1 (5 bases). Trimming left V 0 bases short and J 4 bases short, with 20 bases between. CDR3 size: 17 residues. CDR1 is SGHNT, CDR2 YYREEE, per germline (reference sequence). CDR3 coding DNA: TGTGCCAGCAGCTTGGCCCATACAAGACAGCCTCCATACGAGCAGTACTTC. Translated: CASSLAHTRQPPYEQYF.

The CDR3, as DNA: TGTGCCAGCAACCCAGCGGGAGGGCCAGACGAGCAGTACTTC. This codes for CASNPAGGPDEQYF. The V call is TRBV7-6, the J call TRBJ2-7; 10 bases agree with TRBD2. Germline-derived CDR1 and CDR2 are SGHVS and FNYEAQ. With V trimmed by 7 bases and J by 5 bases, 8 bases remained unmatched. This CDR3 comprises 14 residues.

V is TRBV18 and J is TRBJ2-3, with no clear D. In germline, CDR1 is KGHSH, CDR2 LQKENI. The V end lost 6 bases, the J end lost 5 bases, and 12 bases lay between the germline ends. The CDR3 extends over 13 amino acids. The CDR3 coding sequence is TGTGCCAGCTCCCCTCTGGACGGAGATACGCAGTATTTT. It is translated as CASSPLDGDTQYF.

This chain links TRBV10-3 with TRBJ2-2, with 11 bases fitting TRBD2. V gave up 7 bases and J gave up 5 bases; unmatched junction bases: 9. CDR1 and CDR2 from the germline V gene are ENHRY and SYGVKD. This CDR3 has 16 residues. CDR3 in amino acids: CAINKLAGVRTGELFF. In DNA, the CDR3 is TGTGCCATCAACAAACTAGCGGGAGTAAGAACCGGGGAGCTGTTTTTT.

Notes on this clone: Other DNA sequences within the sample encode an identical CDR3. The V gene is TRBV9, the J gene TRBJ2-3; 9 nucleotides line up with TRBD2. The CDR3 runs to 16 residues. J was trimmed by 0 bases and V by 0 bases; bases with no gene match: 2. Germline values: CDR1 SGDLS, CDR2 YYNGEE. Here the CDR3 DNA reads TGTGCCAGCAGCGTAGCGAGCGGGAGGAGCACAGATACGCAGTATTTT. Protein sequence: CASSVASGRSTDTQYF. Together with reference TRBV9 and TRBJ2-3, the CDR3 gives the full variable domain: DSGVTQTPKHLITATGQRVTLRCSPRSGDLSVYWYQQSLDQGLQFLIQYYNGEERAKGNILERFSAQQFPDLHSELNLSSLELGDSALYFCASSVASGRSTDTQYFGPGTRLTVL.

This sequence joins TRBV6-4 and TRBJ2-7, with D tentatively TRBD2 (5 bases). V dropped 3 bases and J dropped 4 bases, with 10 bases sitting between them. This CDR3 is built from 13 residues. Germline values: CDR1 MRHNA, CDR2 SNTAGT. The chain's CDR3 is CASSDRDYYEQYF. In DNA form, the CDR3 reads TGTGCCAGCAGTGATCGAGACTATTACGAGCAGTACTTC.

The chain employs TRBV4-1 and TRBJ2-3; tentative D call: TRBD2 (5 bases). The CDR3 consists of 16 residues. V was cut by 0 bases and J by 8 bases, with 18 bases left in between. Germline V lookup: CDR1 MGHRA, CDR2 YSYEKL. In nucleotides, the CDR3 is TGCGCCAGCAGCCAAGATTGGGAGTACTCCCCGGGTACGCAGTATTTT. This sequence encodes CASSQDWEYSPGTQYF.

The V and J genes are TRBV2 and TRBJ1-1; D not resolved. Germline V gene data show CDR1 as SNHLY and CDR2 as FYNNEI. V was cut by 3 bases and J by 1 base, with 9 bases left in between. The length of the CDR3 is 14 residues. CDR3 nucleotide sequence: TGTGCCAGCAGTGAGGTAGGCGAGAACACTGAAGCTTTCTTT. This codes for CASSEVGENTEAFF.

V and J are TRBV20-1 and TRBJ2-3; D gene ambiguous. Between the trimmed V and J ends, which lost 7 bases and 3 bases, there was a span of 5 bases. The CDR3 covers 10 residues. Germline values: CDR1 DFQATT, CDR2 SNEGSKA (reference sequence). The CDR3 sequence: CSGKTDTQYF. In DNA form, the CDR3 reads TGCAGTGGGAAAACAGATACGCAGTATTTT.

This clone was recorded only once. V and J are TRBV4-1 and TRBJ1-4, with TRBD1 identical over 7 bases. Germline-derived CDR1 and CDR2 are MGHRA and YSYEKL. J lost 4 bases, V lost 2 bases, and 10 bases had no gene match. The CDR3 covers 17 residues. CDR3 nucleotides: TGCGCCAGCAGCCAACCACGGACAGGCGAAAGTAATGAAAAACTGTTTTTT. It specifies CASSQPRTGESNEKLFF.

This clone appeared a single time. This chain joins TRBV10-2 and TRBJ2-1; D is unresolved. V lost 5 bases to trimming and J lost 8 bases, with 16 bases between them. CDR3 size: 14 residues. Germline CDR1 WSHSY, CDR2 SAAADI. The CDR3 bases are TGCGCCAGCAGTAGATCATACGGCAGTCATGAGCAGTTCTTC. This sequence encodes CASSRSYGSHEQFF.

The chain is built from TRBV27 and TRBJ2-2, with a tentative D call TRBD2 (5 bases). The germline V gene has CDR1 MNHEY and CDR2 SMNVEV (reference sequence). V lost 4 bases, J lost 5 bases, and 8 bases lay in between. The CDR3 has 13 amino acids. The chain's CDR3 is CASSSQRTGELFF. The CDR3 DNA is TGTGCCAGCAGTTCGCAGCGGACCGGGGAGCTGTTTTTT.

The chain joins TRBV6-5 to TRBJ2-7; 12 positions match TRBD2. V was clipped by 0 bases and J by 3 bases; unmatched bases: 3. The CDR3 consists of 16 residues. CDR1 MNHEY and CDR2 SVGAGI come from the germline V gene. Written as DNA, the CDR3 is TGTGCCAGCAGTTACTCGATACTAGCGGGAGGCTACGAGCAGTACTTC. It is translated as CASSYSILAGGYEQYF.